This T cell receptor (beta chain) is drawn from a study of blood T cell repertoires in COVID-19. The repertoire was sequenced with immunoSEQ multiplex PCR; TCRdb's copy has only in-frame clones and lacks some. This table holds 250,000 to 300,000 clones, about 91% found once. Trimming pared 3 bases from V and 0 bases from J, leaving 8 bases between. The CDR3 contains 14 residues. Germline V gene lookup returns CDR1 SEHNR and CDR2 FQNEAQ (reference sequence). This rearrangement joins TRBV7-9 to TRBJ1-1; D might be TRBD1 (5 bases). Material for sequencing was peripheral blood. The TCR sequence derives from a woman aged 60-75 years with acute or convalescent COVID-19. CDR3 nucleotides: TGTGCCAGCAGCTTTGGGGGGGTGAACACTGAAGCTTTCTTT. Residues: CASSFGGVNTEAFF.